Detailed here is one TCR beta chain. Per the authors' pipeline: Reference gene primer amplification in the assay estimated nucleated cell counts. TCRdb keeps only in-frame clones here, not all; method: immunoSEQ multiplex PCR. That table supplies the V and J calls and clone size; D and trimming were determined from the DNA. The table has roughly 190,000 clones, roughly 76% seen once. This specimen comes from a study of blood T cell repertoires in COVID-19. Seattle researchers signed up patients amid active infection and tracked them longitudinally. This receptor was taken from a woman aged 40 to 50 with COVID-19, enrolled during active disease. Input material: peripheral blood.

The chain's CDR3 is CASSNTGTVAEAFF. The CDR3 DNA reads as TGTGCCAGCAGTAACACAGGGACAGTGGCTGAAGCTTTCTTT. V is TRBV28 and J is TRBJ1-1; 7 bases agree with TRBD1. Germline CDR1 MDHEN, CDR2 SYDVKM. CDR3 length equals 14 residues. V dropped 5 bases and J dropped 6; count of bases not matched to a gene: 9.